The 5 T cell receptor beta chains in this list originate from one sample, sequenced in a study of T-cell reconstitution after alpha-beta-depleted transplantation in children. Unique molecular identifiers were built into the TCRbeta library. TCRdb re-analysed the PCR reads in MiXCR, keeping a single row per CDR3 protein. In the table there are under 750,000 distinct CDR3 sequences, more than 20% of which are singletons. The starting material was PBMCs, mostly from graft donor cells, obtained 360 days after TCRalphabeta/CD19-depleted stem cell transplant. The receptors were gathered from a boy in the first two years of life who had a stem cell transplant for acute myeloid leukemia, so the T cells may come from the graft donor.

The table lists this clonotype with many counts. V and J are TRBV20-1 and TRBJ1-5; D perhaps matches TRBD1 (6 bases). CDR1 and CDR2 from the germline V gene are DFQATT and SNEGSKA (reference sequence). The V gene lost 2 bases and the J gene lost 6 bases, with 17 bases spanning the gap. The CDR3 runs to 15 residues. Written as DNA, the CDR3 is TGCAGTGCTAGATCCTCCCGGGGGCCGGGTCAGCCCCAGCATTTT. It encodes CSARSSRGPGQPQHF.

This clonotype was counted ten times or more. The CDR3 region has the DNA TGTGCCACCAGTGATTTTGGGGGACAGCCATATGGCTACACCTTC. Translation: CATSDFGGQPYGYTF. The rearrangement uses TRBV24-1 and TRBJ1-2; 7 positions match TRBD1. This CDR3 region has 15 residues. V was pared by 1 base and J by 5 bases, with 6 bases of the junction left unmatched. Germline assignment: CDR1 KGHDR and CDR2 SFDVKD.

The rearrangement uses TRBV19 and TRBJ1-1; a weak D match, TRBD1 (6 bases). The CDR3 sequence is 17 residues long. From germline, CDR1 is LNHDA and CDR2 SQIVND (reference sequence). V was trimmed by 5 bases and J by 1 base, leaving 20 bases between them. CDR3 nucleotides: TGTGCCAGTAGTTCCCCCCCCTGGACAGAAGAGAACACTGAAGCTTTCTTT. Translated: CASSSPPWTEENTEAFF.

The chain joins TRBV14 to TRBJ2-3; 12 nucleotides match TRBD2. V shed 4 bases and J 2 bases; nucleotides not matched to a gene: 22. Per germline, CDR1 SGHDN and CDR2 FVKESK. The CDR3 totals 22 residues. CDR3 loop: CASSPGTRTSGVSLLYTDTQYF. CDR3 nucleotide sequence: TGTGCCAGCAGCCCAGGGACGCGGACTAGCGGGGTATCCTTACTATACACAGATACGCAGTATTTT.

CDR3 loop: CASSPVAGGKQTQYF. The CDR3 nucleotides are TGTGCCAGCAGTCCGGTGGCGGGGGGGAAACAGACCCAGTACTTC. The chain links TRBV12-3 or TRBV12-4 to TRBJ2-5, with TRBD2 identical over 9 bases. The CDR3 runs to 15 residues. The J segment lost 6 bases and the V segment lost 5 bases, leaving 10 bases of the junction unmatched.